The 30 T cell receptor beta chains given below trace back to one sample, sequenced in a study of identical twins (dated by TCRdb to 2015 to 2016). Library construction relied on 5' RACE. Sequencing relied on an Illumina HiSeq 2000. TCRdb applied fastp at Q25 and MiXCR to the public reads, then kept only in-frame beta chains. Entries are consolidated by CDR3 protein sequence, retaining the most common genes and DNA. This sample gives 420,000 or so distinct CDR3 sequences in total; less than 20% of them show up just once. Together, the top ten hold roughly 12% of the sample. Sequencing was performed on naive T cells sorted from blood. The sample's cell subset or site label, decoded: cells isolated with a human naive T-cell isolation kit. The receptors here all came from a man aged 50-60 years in good health.

The V gene is TRBV6-2 or TRBV6-3, the J gene TRBJ1-1; 9 bases align to TRBD1. V gave up 6 bases and J gave up 2 bases; unmatched junction bases: 4. Germline V gene lookup returns CDR1 MNHEY and CDR2 SVGEGT. This CDR3 comprises 14 residues. CDR3 loop: CASRYTGGNTEAFF. Written as DNA, the CDR3 is TGTGCCAGCAGATATACAGGGGGCAACACTGAAGCTTTCTTT.

V is TRBV27 and J is TRBJ2-3; 8 bases fit TRBD2. The CDR3 is 17 residues long. Trimming at V came to 2 bases and at J to 3 bases, leaving 10 bases not matched to a gene. The germline CDR1 and CDR2 sequences are MNHEY and SMNVEV (reference sequence). CDR3 loop: CASSLIYSGARTDTQYF. The CDR3 nucleotides are TGTGCCAGCAGTTTAATTTATAGCGGGGCAAGAACAGATACGCAGTATTTT.

Ten or more counts support this clonotype. The rearrangement joins TRBV14 to TRBJ2-1; unclear D gene. CDR3 size: 12 residues. V dropped 3 bases and J dropped 14 bases, with 14 bases sitting between them. Germline V lookup: CDR1 SGHDN, CDR2 FVKESK. The CDR3 spells CASSQPARQEFF. CDR3 coding DNA: TGTGCCAGCAGCCAGCCGGCCCGGCAGGAGTTCTTC.

The chain carries TRBV10-3 and TRBJ2-7; possibly TRBD2 for D (7 bases). The length of the CDR3 is 16 residues. From germline, CDR1 is ENHRY and CDR2 SYGVKD. Trimming shortened V by 0 bases and J by 2 bases, and 14 bases separated the two germline ends. DNA for the CDR3: TGTGCCATCAGTGAGTCTCGGGGGGCCCCTACCTACGAGCAGTACTTC. Its protein product is CAISESRGAPTYEQYF.

This clonotype has just a few counts. The rearrangement links TRBV5-1 to TRBJ2-1; 10 bases are a match to TRBD2. Germline V CDR1 and CDR2: SGHRS, YFSETQ. The CDR3 is 15 amino acids. The ends lost 1 base at V and 9 bases at J; junction bases unmatched: 7. DNA for the CDR3: TGCGCCAGCAGCTTGTCGAGCGGGGGGGCCTTTGAGCAGTTCTTC. Its protein product is CASSLSSGGAFEQFF.

This clonotype has a count of ten or more. The genes are TRBV4-2 and TRBJ1-5; no clear D. The CDR3 has 16 residues. CDR1 is LGHNA and CDR2 is YNFKEQ in the germline V gene. V was shortened by 2 bases and J by 7 bases, with 18 bases between the two germline ends. The CDR3 spells CASSQLTGPKAQPQHF. The CDR3 region has the DNA TGTGCCAGCAGCCAATTGACCGGGCCAAAAGCCCAGCCCCAGCATTTT.

This clonotype has a count of ten or more. The rearrangement joins TRBV12-3 or TRBV12-4 to TRBJ2-4; D not certain. CDR3 length: 15 residues. The V end was cut by 6 bases, the J end by 0 bases, with 12 bases between. CDR3 sequence (DNA): TGTGCCAGCAGCCGGCCGATGCTAGCCAAAAACATTCAGTACTTC. It yields the protein CASSRPMLAKNIQYF.

The chain joins TRBV4-3 to TRBJ1-4; TRBD1 aligns across 12 bases. The CDR3 is made up of 17 amino acids. J gave up 8 bases and V 0 bases, and 7 bases lay outside the gene matches. Germline CDR1 and CDR2: LGHNA and YSLEER. The CDR3 DNA reads TGCGCCAGCAGCCAAGACCGTGGGACAGGGGGCAGAGAAAAACTGTTTTTT. It specifies CASSQDRGTGGREKLFF.

This clonotype was recorded at least ten times. An end of the junction does not agree with germline; a read error may underlie this. The J gene is TRBJ2-5, the V gene TRBV7-2; possible D gene TRBD2, 6 bases. The CDR3 loop spans 14 amino acids. From germline, CDR1 is SGHTA and CDR2 FQGNSA. The CDR3 sequence is CASSLVGGQETQYF. The CDR3 DNA reads as TGTGCCAGCAGTTTAGTCGGGGGACAAGAGACCCAGTACTTC.

A few counts support this clonotype. The V gene is TRBV10-3, the J gene TRBJ1-3; D is ambiguous. CDR1 and CDR2 (germline): ENHRY, SYGVKD. The germline V and J ends were trimmed by 6 bases and 0 bases, with 15 bases remaining between them. CDR3 size: 16 residues. CDR3: CAIRSFTQSSGNTIYF. CDR3 sequence (DNA): TGTGCCATCAGATCTTTCACCCAATCCTCTGGAAACACCATATATTTT.

The chain links TRBV6-1 to TRBJ2-1, with a possible D match to TRBD1 (6 bases). Germline CDR1 MNHNS, CDR2 SASEGT. V was clipped by 7 bases and J by 1 base, with 14 bases between them. The CDR3 has 15 amino acids. The CDR3 reads CASTLSGQSYNEQFF. The CDR3 DNA reads TGTGCCAGCACTCTGTCGGGACAATCCTACAATGAGCAGTTCTTC.

This clonotype was detected only a few times. This rearrangement joins TRBV5-8 to TRBJ1-6; D gene uncertain. CDR1 and CDR2 from the germline V gene are SGHTS and YDEGEE. The CDR3 consists of 13 residues. The V end was cut by 2 bases, the J end by 8 bases, with 8 bases between. Written as DNA, the CDR3 is TGTGCCAGCAGCTTCGCTCGGGATTCACCCCTCCACTTT. The encoded protein is CASSFARDSPLHF.

V is TRBV2 and J is TRBJ2-2; a possible D gene is TRBD2 (5 bases). Germline CDR1 is SNHLY and CDR2 is FYNNEI. With 7 bases removed from V and 3 bases from J, the gap between germline ends came to 15 bases. The length of the CDR3 is 15 residues. CDR3 DNA sequence: TGTGCCAGCAATGGAGCGGACCAGGACACCGGGGAGCTGTTTTTT. Encoded protein: CASNGADQDTGELFF.

This clonotype has at least ten counts. The gene calls are TRBV20-1 and TRBJ2-2, with 8 bases fitting TRBD1. The germline CDR1 and CDR2 sequences are DFQATT and SNEGSKA (reference sequence). The CDR3 contains 16 residues. The V segment lost 1 base and the J segment 6 bases; nucleotides outside the gene matches: 10. This chain's CDR3 is CSARGSNRGIPGELFF. CDR3 in DNA: TGCAGTGCTAGAGGATCGAACAGGGGGATCCCCGGGGAGCTGTTTTTT.

V gene TRBV9 combines with J gene TRBJ2-1; 12 bases are shared with TRBD2. Per germline, CDR1 SGDLS and CDR2 YYNGEE. The V segment lost 0 bases and the J segment 6 bases; nucleotides outside the gene matches: 4. There are 16 residues in the CDR3. In nucleotides, the CDR3 is TGTGCCAGCAGCGTAGCTCCGACTAGCGGGAGCAATGAGCAGTTCTTC. Translating it yields CASSVAPTSGSNEQFF.

The CDR3 sequence is CASSSRQGINEQFF. CDR3 coding DNA: TGTGCCAGCAGTTCGAGGCAGGGGATAAATGAGCAGTTCTTC. The chain is built from TRBV27 and TRBJ2-1; D possibly corresponds to TRBD1 (6 bases). CDR3 size: 14 residues. V gave up 4 bases and J gave up 7 bases, with 14 bases separating them. Germline V gene data show CDR1 as MNHEY and CDR2 as SMNVEV (reference sequence).

This clonotype was counted a few times. The chain links TRBV7-3 to TRBJ2-5; D is unclear. V lost 1 base, J lost 1 base, and 10 bases lay in between. Germline V CDR1 and CDR2: SGHTA, FQGTGA. The length of the CDR3 is 15 residues. Here the CDR3 reads CASSLRRRTQETQYF. The DNA for the CDR3 is TGTGCCAGCAGCTTAAGGCGCAGAACCCAAGAGACCCAGTACTTC.

In its sample, this clonotype was seen a few times. The chain carries TRBV20-1 and TRBJ2-2, with D uncertain. Trimming cost V 3 bases and J 1 base, with 9 bases left between them. Germline CDR1 is DFQATT and CDR2 is SNEGSKA (reference sequence). The CDR3 length is 14 residues. DNA of the CDR3: TGCAGTGCTAGGGTATCCCTGAACACCGGGGAGCTGTTTTTT. The encoded protein is CSARVSLNTGELFF.

This clonotype was detected many times. The chain joins TRBV6-1 to TRBJ1-1; unclear D gene. The CDR3 contains 10 residues. The V gene lost 4 bases and the J gene lost 11 bases, with 8 bases spanning the gap. Germline lookup yields CDR1 MNHNS and CDR2 SASEGT. CDR3 sequence (DNA): TGTGCCAGCAGTGGGTTGATGGCTTTCTTT. It is translated as CASSGLMAFF.

The CDR3 coding sequence is TGCGCCAGCAGCCAAGATTGGGACAGGGAGCTCCCCGTCTACGAGCAGTACTTC. This sequence encodes CASSQDWDRELPVYEQYF. The rearrangement uses TRBV4-3 and TRBJ2-7, with TRBD1 identical over 9 bases. The CDR3 extends over 18 amino acids. The germline V gene has CDR1 LGHNA and CDR2 YSLEER. Trimming cost V 0 bases and J 3 bases; bases outside gene matches: 12.

This clonotype was observed at least ten times. The V and J genes are TRBV3-1 and TRBJ2-1; 8 positions match TRBD1. This CDR3 comprises 13 residues. V was pared by 4 bases and J by 7 bases, with 3 bases of the junction left unmatched. The germline V gene has CDR1 LGHDT and CDR2 YNNKEL (reference sequence). CDR3 in DNA: TGTGCCAGCAGCCTTAGGACAGGGAATGAGCAGTTCTTC. Its protein is CASSLRTGNEQFF.

In this sample, this clonotype turned up a few times. The chain couples TRBV20-1 to TRBJ1-6; weak D call: TRBD1 (6 bases). This CDR3 contains 15 residues. V lost 0 bases and J 9 bases, leaving 15 bases between the germline ends. CDR1 and CDR2 from the germline V gene are DFQATT and SNEGSKA (reference sequence). CDR3 nucleotide sequence: TGCAGTGCTAGAGATGGGGGGCAGGGGAGTTCACCCCTCCACTTT. Protein product: CSARDGGQGSSPLHF.

The V call is TRBV29-1, the J call TRBJ2-7; possible D gene TRBD1, 6 bases. The germline CDR1 and CDR2 sequences are SQVTM and ANQGSEA. V dropped 5 bases and J dropped 5 bases, with 16 bases sitting between them. The CDR3 runs to 13 residues. In DNA, the CDR3 is TGCAGCGTTAGGGGGATGACAGATAACGAGCAGTACTTC. Translated, it gives CSVRGMTDNEQYF.

This clonotype was found a few times. This chain links TRBV20-1 with TRBJ2-3; 9 bases are a match to TRBD2. V trimming: 0 bases; J trimming: 3 bases; junction bases outside the gene matches: 10. Germline CDR1 is DFQATT and CDR2 is SNEGSKA (reference sequence). The CDR3 sequence is 17 residues long. Here the CDR3 DNA reads TGCAGTGCTAGAGATTACGGGCTAGCGGGGAGTACAGATACGCAGTATTTT. This codes for CSARDYGLAGSTDTQYF.

This clonotype was seen only a few times. The chain is built from TRBV7-2 and TRBJ1-2, with a weak D call TRBD1 (5 bases). Per the germline V gene, CDR1 is SGHTA and CDR2 is FQGNSA. This CDR3 is built from 13 residues. V dropped 5 bases and J dropped 5 bases, with 12 bases sitting between them. For the CDR3, the DNA is TGTGCCAGCAGCCCTGACAGCAGTTATGGCTACACCTTC. Its protein is CASSPDSSYGYTF.

The chain couples TRBV12-3 or TRBV12-4 to TRBJ2-5; maybe TRBD2 (5 bases). The CDR3 is 17 residues long. V shed 7 bases and J shed 0 bases, with 21 bases lying between them. CDR3 sequence reads: CASTRLVGSANQETQYF. CDR3 nucleotides: TGTGCCAGCACCCGACTCGTGGGTAGCGCGAACCAAGAGACCCAGTACTTC.

This clonotype has a count of ten or more. The chain combines TRBV13 with TRBJ2-7, with D possibly TRBD1 on 5 matching bases. Germline V CDR1 and CDR2: PRHDT, FYEKMQ (reference sequence). V was pared by 3 bases and J by 6 bases, with 9 bases between. This CDR3 comprises 12 residues. The CDR3 protein is CASSLGLGEQYF. The CDR3 DNA sequence: TGTGCCAGCAGCTTGGGGCTGGGCGAGCAGTACTTC.

In this sample, this clonotype turned up many times. The chain joins TRBV10-3 to TRBJ2-2, with TRBD1 matching over 7 bases. J was trimmed by 5 bases and V by 10 bases; bases with no gene match: 13. The CDR3 covers 15 residues. Germline V CDR1 and CDR2: ENHRY, SYGVKD. The CDR3 reads CATVQTTGETGELFF. In nucleotides, the CDR3 is TGTGCCACCGTACAAACCACAGGGGAAACCGGGGAGCTGTTTTTT.

This chain uses TRBV11-2 with TRBJ2-7; D remains unclear. Germline CDR1 SGHAT, CDR2 FQNNGV. The CDR3 length is 15 residues. V lost 6 bases and J 5 bases, leaving 20 bases between the germline ends. DNA for the CDR3: TGTGCCAGCAGGTCCGTTCGGACCCACACCCACGAGCAGTACTTC. Residues: CASRSVRTHTHEQYF.

V is TRBV5-1 and J is TRBJ1-1; a weak D match, TRBD1 (5 bases). This CDR3 is built from 15 residues. Between the trimmed V and J ends, which lost 0 bases and 4 bases, there was a span of 13 bases. CDR1 and CDR2 from the germline V gene are SGHRS and YFSETQ. The CDR3 sequence: CASSLARGGVTEAFF. The CDR3 region has the DNA TGCGCCAGCAGCTTGGCCCGGGGGGGGGTCACTGAAGCTTTCTTT.